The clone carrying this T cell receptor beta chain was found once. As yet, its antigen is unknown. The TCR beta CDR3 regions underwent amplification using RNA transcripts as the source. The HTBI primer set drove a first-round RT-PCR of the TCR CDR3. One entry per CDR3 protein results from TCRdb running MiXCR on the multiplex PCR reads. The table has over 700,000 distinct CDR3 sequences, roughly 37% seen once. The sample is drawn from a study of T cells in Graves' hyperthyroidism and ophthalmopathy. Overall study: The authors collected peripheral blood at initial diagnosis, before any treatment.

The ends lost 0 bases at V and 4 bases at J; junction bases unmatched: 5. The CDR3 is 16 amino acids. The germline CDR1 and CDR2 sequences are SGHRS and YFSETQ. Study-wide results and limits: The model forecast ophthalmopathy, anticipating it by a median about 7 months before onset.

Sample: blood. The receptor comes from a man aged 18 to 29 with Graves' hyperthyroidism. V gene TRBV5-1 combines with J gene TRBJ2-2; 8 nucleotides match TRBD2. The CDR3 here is CASSLDGGASTGELFF. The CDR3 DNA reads TGCGCCAGCAGCTTGGACGGGGGGGCAAGCACCGGGGAGCTGTTTTTT.